The present entry profiles one TCR beta chain with its context. The antigen remains undetermined. This sample was taken from a study of cytomegalovirus exposure and HLA in healthy donors. PCR involved 60 Vbeta and 13 Jbeta primers. Authors' methods: A later analysis tallied about 80 million unique TCR beta chains, around 12 million of them shared. Sequenced by immunoSEQ multiplex PCR; TCRdb stores in-frame clones only, minus some. V and J calls and clone size come straight from that table; D and trimming were deduced from the DNA. The sample shows under 200,000 clones, 75% to 85% of them seen only once. General study results and limits: The productive fraction for most TCR beta V segments was about 90% or about 30% in an earlier analysis. A later analysis reportedly identified an Asian-associated ancestry cluster as carrying fewer N-insertions than the roughly 670-donor mean. In vitro confirmation showed three CMV-associated chains to be CMV antigen specific.

V was shortened by 4 bases and J by 6 bases, with 16 bases between the two germline ends. The CDR3 is made up of 16 amino acids. Germline V CDR1 and CDR2: MNHEY, SMNVEV (reference sequence). The sequence was collected from a male donor in good health and CMV-seropositive. The sequencing sample was made of PBMCs. The J gene is TRBJ1-6, the V gene TRBV27, with D perhaps matching TRBD1 (6 bases). The CDR3 reads CASSWGTLGGNSPLHF. For the CDR3, the DNA is TGTGCCAGCAGTTGGGGGACACTCGGAGGTAATTCACCCCTCCACTTT.